The TCR beta chain described here comes from a study of T-cell reconstitution after alpha-beta-depleted transplantation in children. As regards this clonotype: One end of the junction is discordant with germline, which a read error may explain.

The germline V gene encodes CDR1 LNHDA and CDR2 SQIVND (reference sequence). The CDR3 runs 14 residues. Preparation of the TCRbeta library involved a method that used unique molecular identifiers. TCRdb analysed the PCR reads with MiXCR anew, one entry per CDR3 protein. The table includes around 240,000 distinct CDR3 sequences, about 9.6% detected once. The rearrangement joins TRBV19 to TRBJ2-5, with a tentative D call TRBD1 (5 bases). The sequence derives from a human donor who donated a stem cell graft to a child with SCID. Material: PBMCs from the stem cell graft donor, obtained from the stem cell graft. CDR3 sequence reads: CTSSIGAGTETQYF. As DNA, the CDR3 is TGTACCAGTAGTATAGGGGCCGGCACGGAGACCCAGTACTTC.